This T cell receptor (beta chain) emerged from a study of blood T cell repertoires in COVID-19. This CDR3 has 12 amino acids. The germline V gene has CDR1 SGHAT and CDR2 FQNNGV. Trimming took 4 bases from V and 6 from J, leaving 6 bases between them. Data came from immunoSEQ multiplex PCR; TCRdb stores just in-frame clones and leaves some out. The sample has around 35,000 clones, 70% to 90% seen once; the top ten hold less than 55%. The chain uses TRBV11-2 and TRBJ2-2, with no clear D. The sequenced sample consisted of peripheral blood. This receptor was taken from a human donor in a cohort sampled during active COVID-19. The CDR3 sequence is CASSSRPGELFF. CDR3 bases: TGTGCCAGCAGCTCTAGGCCCGGGGAGCTGTTTTTT.